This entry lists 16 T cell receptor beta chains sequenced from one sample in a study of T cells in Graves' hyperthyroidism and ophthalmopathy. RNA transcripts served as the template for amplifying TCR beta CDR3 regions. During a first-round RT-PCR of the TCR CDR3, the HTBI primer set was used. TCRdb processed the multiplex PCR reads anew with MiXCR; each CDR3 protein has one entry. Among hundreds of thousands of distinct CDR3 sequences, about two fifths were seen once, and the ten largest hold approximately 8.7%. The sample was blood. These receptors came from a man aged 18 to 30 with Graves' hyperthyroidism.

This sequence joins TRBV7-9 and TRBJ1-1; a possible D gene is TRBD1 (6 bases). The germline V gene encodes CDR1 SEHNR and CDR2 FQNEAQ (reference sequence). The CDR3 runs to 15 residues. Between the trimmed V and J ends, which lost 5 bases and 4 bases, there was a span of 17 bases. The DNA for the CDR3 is TGTGCCAGCAGCACTCGGCAGGGGACGGGCACTGAAGCTTTCTTT. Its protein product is CASSTRQGTGTEAFF. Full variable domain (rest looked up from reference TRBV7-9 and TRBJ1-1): DTGVSQNPRHKITKRGQNVTFRCDPISEHNRLYWYRQTLGQGPEFLTYFQNEAQLEKSRLLSDRFSAERPKGSFSTLEIQRTEQGDSAMYLCASSTRQGTGTEAFFGQGTRLTVV.

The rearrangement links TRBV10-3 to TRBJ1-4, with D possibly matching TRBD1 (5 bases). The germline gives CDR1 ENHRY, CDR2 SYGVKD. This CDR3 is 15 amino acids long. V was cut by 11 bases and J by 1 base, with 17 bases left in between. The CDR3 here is CAYRPTGVTNEKLFF. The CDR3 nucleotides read TGTGCCTACAGACCTACAGGTGTAACTAATGAAAAACTGTTTTTT.

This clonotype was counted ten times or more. CDR3 in amino acids: CASSVSVSYEQYF. The DNA for the CDR3 is TGTGCCAGCAGCGTTAGCGTCTCCTACGAGCAGTACTTC. The chain carries TRBV9 and TRBJ2-7, with D tentatively TRBD2 (5 bases). V was clipped by 2 bases and J by 0 bases, with 6 bases between them. The V gene's germline CDR1 is SGDLS and CDR2 YYNGEE. CDR3 size: 13 residues.

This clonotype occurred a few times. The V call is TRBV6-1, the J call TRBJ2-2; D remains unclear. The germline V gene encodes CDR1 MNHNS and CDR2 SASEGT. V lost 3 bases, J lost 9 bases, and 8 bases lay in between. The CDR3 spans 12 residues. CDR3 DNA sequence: TGTGCCAGCAGTGATAAGACGAGGGAGCTGTTTTTT. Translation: CASSDKTRELFF.

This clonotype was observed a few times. Here the CDR3 DNA reads TGTGCCAGCAGTTTTGGGGGGGCCCTTCAGTACTTC. Amino acids: CASSFGGALQYF. This sequence joins TRBV6-5 and TRBJ2-7; D might be TRBD2 (7 bases). Trimming cost V 4 bases and J 10 bases, with 14 bases left between them. CDR3 size: 12 residues. Germline CDR1 reads MNHEY; CDR2 reads SVGAGI.

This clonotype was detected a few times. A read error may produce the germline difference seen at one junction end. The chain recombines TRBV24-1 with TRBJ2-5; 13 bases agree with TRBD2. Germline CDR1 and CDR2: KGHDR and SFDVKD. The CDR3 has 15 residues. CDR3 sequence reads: CASSRTSGGPETQYF. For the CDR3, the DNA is TGTGCCAGCAGTAGGACTAGCGGGGGTCCAGAGACCCAGTACTTC.

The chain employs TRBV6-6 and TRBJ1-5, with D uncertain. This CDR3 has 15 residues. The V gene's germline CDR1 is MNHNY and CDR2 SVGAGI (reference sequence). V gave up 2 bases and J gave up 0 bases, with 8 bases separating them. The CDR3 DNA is TGTGCCAGCAGTTACGACGGCTATAGCAATCAGCCCCAGCATTTT. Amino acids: CASSYDGYSNQPQHF.

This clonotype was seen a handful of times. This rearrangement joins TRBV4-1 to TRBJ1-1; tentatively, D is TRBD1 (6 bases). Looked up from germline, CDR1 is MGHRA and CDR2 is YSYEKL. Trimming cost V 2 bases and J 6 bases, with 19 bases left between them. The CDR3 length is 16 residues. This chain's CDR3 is CASSQIITGSRPEAFF. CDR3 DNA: TGCGCCAGCAGCCAAATAATTACAGGGAGCCGCCCTGAAGCTTTCTTT.

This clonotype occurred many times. The CDR3 region is CASSRDSTRQYF. In DNA form, the CDR3 reads TGTGCCAGCAGTCGGGACAGTACGAGGCAGTACTTC. The genes are TRBV7-9 and TRBJ2-7, with 7 bases matching TRBD1. With V trimmed by 6 bases and J by 9 bases, 8 bases remained unmatched. There are 12 residues in the CDR3. Per the germline V gene, CDR1 is SEHNR and CDR2 is FQNEAQ (reference sequence).

CDR3: CASSERTSGRADTQYF. The CDR3 region has the DNA TGTGCCAGCAGTGAAAGGACTAGCGGGAGAGCAGATACGCAGTATTTT. The gene calls are TRBV2 and TRBJ2-3, with TRBD2 identical over 13 bases. Germline V gives CDR1 SNHLY, CDR2 FYNNEI. V lost 2 bases and J lost 4; bases outside the gene matches: 3. This CDR3 has 16 amino acids.

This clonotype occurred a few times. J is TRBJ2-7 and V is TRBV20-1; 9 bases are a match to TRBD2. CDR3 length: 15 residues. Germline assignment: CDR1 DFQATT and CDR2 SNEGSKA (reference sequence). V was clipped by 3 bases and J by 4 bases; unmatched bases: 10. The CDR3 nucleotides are TGCAGTGCTAGCCTAGTACTAGCGGGCTCTTACGAGCAGTACTTC. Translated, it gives CSASLVLAGSYEQYF.

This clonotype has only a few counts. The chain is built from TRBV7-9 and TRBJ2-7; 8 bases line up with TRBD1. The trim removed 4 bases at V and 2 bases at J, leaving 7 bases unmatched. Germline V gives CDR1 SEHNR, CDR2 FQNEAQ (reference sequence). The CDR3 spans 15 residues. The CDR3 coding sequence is TGTGCCAGCAGCTCCGGACAGGGCCCCACCTACGAGCAGTACTTC. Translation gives CASSSGQGPTYEQYF.

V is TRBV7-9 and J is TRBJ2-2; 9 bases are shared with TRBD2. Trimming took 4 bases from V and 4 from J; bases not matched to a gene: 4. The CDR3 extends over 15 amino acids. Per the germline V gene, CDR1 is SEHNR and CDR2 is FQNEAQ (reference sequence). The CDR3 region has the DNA TGTGCCAGCAGCTCTAGCGGGAAGCCCACCGGGGAGCTGTTTTTT. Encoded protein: CASSSSGKPTGELFF.

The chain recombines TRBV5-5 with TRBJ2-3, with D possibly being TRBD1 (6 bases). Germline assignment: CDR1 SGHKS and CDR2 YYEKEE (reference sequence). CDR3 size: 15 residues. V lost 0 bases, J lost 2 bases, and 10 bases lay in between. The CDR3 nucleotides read TGTGCCAGCAGCTTGGTTGGGGGCTACACAGATACGCAGTATTTT. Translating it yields CASSLVGGYTDTQYF.

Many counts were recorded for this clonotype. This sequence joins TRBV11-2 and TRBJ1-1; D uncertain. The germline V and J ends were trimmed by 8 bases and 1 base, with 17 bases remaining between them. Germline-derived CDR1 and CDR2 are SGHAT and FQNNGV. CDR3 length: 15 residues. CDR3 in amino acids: CASAGSGLSNTEAFF. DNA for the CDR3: TGTGCCAGCGCAGGTTCAGGACTCTCGAACACTGAAGCTTTCTTT. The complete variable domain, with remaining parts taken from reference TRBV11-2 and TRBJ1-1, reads EAGVAQSPRYKIIEKRQSVAFWCNPISGHATLYWYQQILGQGPKLLIQFQNNGVVDDSQLPKDRFSAERLKGVDSTLKIQPAKLEDSAVYLCASAGSGLSNTEAFFGQGTRLTVV.

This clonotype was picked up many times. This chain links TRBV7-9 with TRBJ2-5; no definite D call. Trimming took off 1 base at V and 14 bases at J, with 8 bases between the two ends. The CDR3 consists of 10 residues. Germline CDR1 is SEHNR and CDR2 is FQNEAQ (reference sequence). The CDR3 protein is CASSLELLYF. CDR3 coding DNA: TGTGCCAGCAGCTTAGAACTGCTTTACTTC.